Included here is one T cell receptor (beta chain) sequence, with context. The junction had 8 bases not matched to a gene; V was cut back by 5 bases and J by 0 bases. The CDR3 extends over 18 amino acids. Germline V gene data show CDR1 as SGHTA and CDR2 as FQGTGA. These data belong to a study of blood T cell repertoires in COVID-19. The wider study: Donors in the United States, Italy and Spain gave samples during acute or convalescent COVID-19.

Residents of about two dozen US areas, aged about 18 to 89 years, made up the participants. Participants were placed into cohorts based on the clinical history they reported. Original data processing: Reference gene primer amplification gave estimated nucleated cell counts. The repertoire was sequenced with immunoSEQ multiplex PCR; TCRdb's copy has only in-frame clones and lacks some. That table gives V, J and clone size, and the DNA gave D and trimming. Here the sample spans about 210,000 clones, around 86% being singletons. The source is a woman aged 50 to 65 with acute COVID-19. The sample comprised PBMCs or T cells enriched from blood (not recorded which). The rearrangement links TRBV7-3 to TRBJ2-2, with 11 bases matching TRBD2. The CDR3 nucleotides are TGTGCCAGCAGCGGACCCGGGACTAGCGGAGCGAACACCGGGGAGCTGTTTTTT. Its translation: CASSGPGTSGANTGELFF.